This TCR beta chain was captured by sequencing in a study of neurological immune-mediated disorders. This clonotype was detected many times. V lost 4 bases and J lost 7; bases outside the gene matches: 8. Germline V gene sequence: CDR1 SGHRS, CDR2 YFSETQ. The CDR3 is 13 amino acids. TCRdb processed the 5' RACE reads anew with MiXCR; each CDR3 protein has one entry. The sample consists of 45,000 or so distinct CDR3 sequences, about 13% of them appearing once. The receptor was isolated from a female donor in good health. Sequencing was done on a sample of PBMCs. V usage is TRBV5-1 and J usage is TRBJ2-7; 7 bases map to TRBD1. CDR3 region: CASSRDSSTEQYF. The DNA of the CDR3 is TGCGCCAGCAGCCGGGACAGCTCCACGGAGCAGTACTTC. Using reference TRBV5-1 and TRBJ2-7 for the parts outside the CDR3, the full variable domain is KAGVTQTPRYLIKTRGQQVTLSCSPISGHRSVSWYQQTPGQGLQFLFEYFSETQRNKGNFPGRFSGRQFSNSRSEMNVSTLELGDSALYLCASSRDSSTEQYFGPGTRLTVT.